Here is one TCR beta chain with its context. Data came from immunoSEQ multiplex PCR; TCRdb stores just in-frame clones and leaves some out. The table shows some 26,000 clones, with around 79% occurring only once. These data are taken from a study of OX40 agonist ivuxolimab in advanced cancers. Study overall: The study treated patients with ivuxolimab, an agonistic anti-OX40 (CD134) antibody.

Systemic immunosuppression or a history of autoimmune disease excluded patients. The investigators sampled blood at baseline, at cycle 4 day 1, and at cycle 7 day 1. V lost 4 bases and J lost 5, with 14 bases in between. The CDR3 spans 13 residues. The germline CDR1 and CDR2 sequences are GTSNPN and SVGIG (reference sequence). The gene calls are TRBV30 and TRBJ1-2; possible D gene TRBD1, 5 bases. The sample here was CD4+ or CD8+ T cells sorted from blood, taken in a trial of the OX40 agonist ivuxolimab. The sequence was obtained from an adult with an advanced solid tumor such as melanoma, head and neck, liver or kidney cancer. DNA of the CDR3: TGTGCCTGGACGGTCAGGGTTTGGTATGGCTACACCTTC. This encodes CAWTVRVWYGYTF.